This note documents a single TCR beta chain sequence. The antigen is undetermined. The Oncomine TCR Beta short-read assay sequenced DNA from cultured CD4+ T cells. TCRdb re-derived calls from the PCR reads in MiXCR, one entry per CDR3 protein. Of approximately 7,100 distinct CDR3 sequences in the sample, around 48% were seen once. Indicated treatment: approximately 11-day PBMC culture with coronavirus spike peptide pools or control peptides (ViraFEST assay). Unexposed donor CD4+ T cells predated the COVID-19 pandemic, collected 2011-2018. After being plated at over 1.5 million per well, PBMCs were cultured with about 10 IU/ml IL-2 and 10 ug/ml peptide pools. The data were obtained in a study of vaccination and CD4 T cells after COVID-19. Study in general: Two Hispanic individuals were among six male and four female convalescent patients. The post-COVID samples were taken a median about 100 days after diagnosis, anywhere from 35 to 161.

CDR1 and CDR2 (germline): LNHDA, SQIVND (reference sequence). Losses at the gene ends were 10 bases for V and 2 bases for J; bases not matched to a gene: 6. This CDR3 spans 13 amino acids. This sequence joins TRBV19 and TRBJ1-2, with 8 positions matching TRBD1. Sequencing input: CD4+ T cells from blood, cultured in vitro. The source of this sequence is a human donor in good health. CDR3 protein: CATPRTGNYGYTF. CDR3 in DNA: TGTGCCACGCCCAGGACAGGGAACTATGGCTACACCTTC.